These 10 T cell receptor beta chains were all obtained from the same sample, sequenced in a study of blood T cell repertoires in COVID-19. Generated by immunoSEQ multiplex PCR, the TCRdb table keeps only in-frame clones and is missing some. This table has under 85,000 clones, about 83% appearing once. Specimen: peripheral blood. These receptor sequences come from a man aged 45-60 years with active COVID-19.

The gene calls are TRBV5-6 and TRBJ2-3; D is perhaps TRBD1 (6 bases). This CDR3 comprises 14 residues. Per germline, CDR1 SGHDT and CDR2 YYEEEE. Trimming took 0 bases from V and 2 from J, leaving 7 bases between them. CDR3 in amino acids: CASSLGGPTDTQYF. CDR3 sequence (DNA): TGTGCCAGCAGCTTGGGGGGGCCCACAGATACGCAGTATTTT.

The CDR3 loop reads CASKGQVAYEQYF. The CDR3 region has the DNA TGCGCCAGCAAGGGACAGGTTGCCTACGAGCAGTACTTC. The rearrangement joins TRBV5-1 to TRBJ2-7; 8 bases agree with TRBD1. The V gene's germline CDR1 is SGHRS and CDR2 YFSETQ. The V and J ends lost 6 bases and 2 bases, in that order; junction bases with no gene match: 4. CDR3 length: 13 amino acids.

The chain combines TRBV7-2 with TRBJ1-5, with no clear D. The CDR3 length is 14 residues. Germline V gives CDR1 SGHTA, CDR2 FQGNSA. V gave up 1 base and J gave up 6 bases, with 10 bases separating them. The CDR3 DNA sequence: TGTGCCAGCAGCTTAGAGAGGGCTAGTCAGCCCCAGCATTTT. It specifies CASSLERASQPQHF.

A few counts support this clone. The chain is built from TRBV7-9 and TRBJ1-2, with D tentatively TRBD1 (6 bases). V lost 1 base, J lost 7 bases, and 13 bases lay in between. CDR1 SEHNR and CDR2 FQNEAQ come from the germline V gene (reference sequence). The CDR3 is 14 residues long. CDR3 DNA: TGTGCCAGCAGCTTAGTCTTGGCAGGGGTTGGCTACACCTTC. Translating gives CASSLVLAGVGYTF.

The V and J genes are TRBV7-9 and TRBJ2-7, with 10 bases that match TRBD2. The germline V gene has CDR1 SEHNR and CDR2 FQNEAQ (reference sequence). This CDR3 has 19 residues. V lost 6 bases and J lost 1; bases outside the gene matches: 18. This chain's CDR3 is CASRRSGLAGGLASYEQYF. The DNA of the CDR3 is TGTGCCAGCAGGAGAAGCGGGTTAGCGGGAGGACTAGCTTCCTACGAGCAGTACTTC.

The rearrangement uses TRBV7-9 and TRBJ1-1, with unresolved D. The V gene lost 11 bases and the J gene lost 4 bases, with 20 bases spanning the gap. The CDR3 is 14 residues long. Germline CDR1 is SEHNR and CDR2 is FQNEAQ (reference sequence). CDR3 DNA: TGTGCCCTACCCAGGAGGCCGAAAGGCACTGAAGCTTTCTTT. Translated: CALPRRPKGTEAFF.

The chain is built from TRBV5-1 and TRBJ1-1; 9 bases map to TRBD1. Trimming cost V 5 bases and J 4 bases; bases outside gene matches: 15. Germline CDR1 and CDR2: SGHRS and YFSETQ. This CDR3 region has 17 residues. This chain's CDR3 is CASSYRGQLSSVTEAFF. CDR3 nucleotide sequence: TGCGCCAGCAGTTACAGGGGGCAGCTATCGTCGGTCACTGAAGCTTTCTTT.

This clone has just a few counts. The CDR3 sequence is CATAGAQQGEQFF. CDR3 nucleotide sequence: TGTGCCACCGCGGGGGCCCAACAGGGTGAGCAGTTCTTC. The chain links TRBV9 to TRBJ2-1; possible D gene TRBD2, 7 bases. This CDR3 is built from 13 residues. From germline, CDR1 is SGDLS and CDR2 YYNGEE. Trimming removed 9 bases from V and 9 bases from J, with 19 bases in between.

This clone appeared once. The V call is TRBV5-6, the J call TRBJ1-5; TRBD1 is a possible D gene (5 bases). The CDR3 is 16 amino acids. Germline assignment: CDR1 SGHDT and CDR2 YYEEEE. Trimming left V 1 base short and J 1 base short, with 12 bases between. CDR3 nucleotide sequence: TGTGCCAGCAGCTTGCAGGGATCTAGGAGCAATCAGCCCCAGCATTTT. Translation gives CASSLQGSRSNQPQHF.

This clone was observed at least ten times. The chain combines TRBV5-1 with TRBJ1-2; D is possibly TRBD1 (5 bases). The CDR3 consists of 13 residues. V was cut by 4 bases and J by 8 bases, with 15 bases left in between. CDR1 and CDR2 from the germline V gene are SGHRS and YFSETQ. The CDR3 loop is CASSVGHSNGYTF. In nucleotides, the CDR3 is TGCGCCAGCAGCGTTGGACACTCAAACGGCTACACCTTC.